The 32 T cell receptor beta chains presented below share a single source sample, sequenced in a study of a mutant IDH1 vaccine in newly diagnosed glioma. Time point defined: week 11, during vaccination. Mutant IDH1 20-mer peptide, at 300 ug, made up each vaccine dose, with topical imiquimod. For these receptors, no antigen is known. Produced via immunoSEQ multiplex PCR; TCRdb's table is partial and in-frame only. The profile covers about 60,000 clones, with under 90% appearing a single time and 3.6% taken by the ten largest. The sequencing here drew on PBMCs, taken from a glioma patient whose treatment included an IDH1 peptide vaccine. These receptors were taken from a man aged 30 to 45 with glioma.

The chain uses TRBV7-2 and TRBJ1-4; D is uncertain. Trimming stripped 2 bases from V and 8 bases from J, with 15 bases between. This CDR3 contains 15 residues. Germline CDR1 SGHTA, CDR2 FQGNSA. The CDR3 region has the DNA TGTGCCAGCAGCTTAAGTTTAGGAGTTGGGGAAAAACTGTTTTTT. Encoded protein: CASSLSLGVGEKLFF.

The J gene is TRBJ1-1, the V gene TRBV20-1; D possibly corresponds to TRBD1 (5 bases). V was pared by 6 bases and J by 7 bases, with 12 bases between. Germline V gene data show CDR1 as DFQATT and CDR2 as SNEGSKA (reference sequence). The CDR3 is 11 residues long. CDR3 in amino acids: CSAMRRGEAFF. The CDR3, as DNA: TGCAGTGCCATGAGGAGGGGTGAAGCTTTCTTT.

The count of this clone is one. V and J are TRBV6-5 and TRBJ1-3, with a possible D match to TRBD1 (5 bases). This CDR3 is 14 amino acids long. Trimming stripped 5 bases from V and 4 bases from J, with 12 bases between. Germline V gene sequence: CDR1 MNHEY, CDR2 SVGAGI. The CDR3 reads CASSPGRGGNTIYF. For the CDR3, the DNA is TGTGCCAGCAGTCCGGGACGGGGGGGAAACACCATATATTTT.

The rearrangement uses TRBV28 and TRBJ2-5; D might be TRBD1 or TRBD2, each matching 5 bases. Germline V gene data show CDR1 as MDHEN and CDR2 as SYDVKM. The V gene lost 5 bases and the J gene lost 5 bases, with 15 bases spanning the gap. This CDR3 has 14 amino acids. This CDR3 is CASSPGTEAETQYF. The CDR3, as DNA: TGTGCCAGCAGTCCCGGGACCGAGGCGGAGACCCAGTACTTC.

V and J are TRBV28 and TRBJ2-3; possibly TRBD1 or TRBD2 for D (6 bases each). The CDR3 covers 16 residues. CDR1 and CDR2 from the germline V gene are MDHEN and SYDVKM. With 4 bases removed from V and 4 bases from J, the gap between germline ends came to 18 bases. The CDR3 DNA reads TGTGCCAGCAGTTACCCTCCGGGGGCGATCGCAGATACGCAGTATTTT. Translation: CASSYPPGAIADTQYF.

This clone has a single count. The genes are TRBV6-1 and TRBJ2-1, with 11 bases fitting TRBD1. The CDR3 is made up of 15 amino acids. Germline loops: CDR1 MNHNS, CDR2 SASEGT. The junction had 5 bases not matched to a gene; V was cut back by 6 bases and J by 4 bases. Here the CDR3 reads CASRAGTGGYNEQFF. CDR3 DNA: TGTGCCAGCAGGGCCGGGACAGGGGGGTACAATGAGCAGTTCTTC.

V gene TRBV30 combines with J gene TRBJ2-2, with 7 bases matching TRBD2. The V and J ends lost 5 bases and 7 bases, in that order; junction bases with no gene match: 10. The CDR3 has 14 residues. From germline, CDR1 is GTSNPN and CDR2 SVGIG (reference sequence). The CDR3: CAWEGTGGSGELFF. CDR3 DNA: TGTGCCTGGGAAGGGACGGGCGGGAGCGGGGAGCTGTTTTTT. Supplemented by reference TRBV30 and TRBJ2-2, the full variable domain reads SQTIHQWPATLVQPVGSPLSLECTVEGTSNPNLYWYRQAAGRGLQLLFYSVGIGQISSEVPQNLSASRPQDRQFILSSKKLLLSDSGFYLCAWEGTGGSGELFFGEGSRLTVL.

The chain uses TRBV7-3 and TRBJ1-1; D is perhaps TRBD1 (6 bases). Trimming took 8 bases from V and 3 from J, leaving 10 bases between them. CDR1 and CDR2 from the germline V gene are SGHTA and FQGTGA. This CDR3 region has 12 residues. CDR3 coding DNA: TGTGCCAGCGGGGGCCGGGACACTGAAGCTTTCTTT. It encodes CASGGRDTEAFF.

CDR3 amino acids: CASSVQGTGYGYTF. In nucleotides, the CDR3 is TGTGCCAGCAGTGTGCAGGGGACAGGCTATGGCTACACCTTC. The chain employs TRBV2 and TRBJ1-2, with 8 bases matching TRBD1. The V segment lost 4 bases and the J segment 4 bases; nucleotides outside the gene matches: 5. The CDR3 loop spans 14 amino acids. Germline V CDR1 and CDR2: SNHLY, FYNNEI.

The CDR3 bases are TGTGCCAGCAGTCCTCCCCCGCCGAATGAAAAACTGTTTTTT. Translation gives CASSPPPPNEKLFF. The chain combines TRBV2 with TRBJ1-4; D gene uncertain. V lost 5 bases to trimming and J lost 5 bases, with 12 bases between them. The germline CDR1 and CDR2 sequences are SNHLY and FYNNEI. This CDR3 contains 14 residues. Using reference TRBV2 and TRBJ1-4 for the parts outside the CDR3, the full variable domain is EPEVTQTPSHQVTQMGQEVILRCVPISNHLYFYWYRQILGQKVEFLVSFYNNEISEKSEIFDDQFSVERPDGSNFTLKIRSTKLEDSAMYFCASSPPPPNEKLFFGSGTQLSVL.

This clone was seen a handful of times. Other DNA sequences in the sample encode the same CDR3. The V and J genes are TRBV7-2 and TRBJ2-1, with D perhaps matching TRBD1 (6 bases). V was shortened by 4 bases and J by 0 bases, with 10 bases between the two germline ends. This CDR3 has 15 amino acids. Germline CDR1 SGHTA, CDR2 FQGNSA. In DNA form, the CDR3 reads TGTGCCAGCAGCTCCACAGGGACCTCCTACAATGAGCAGTTCTTC. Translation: CASSSTGTSYNEQFF.

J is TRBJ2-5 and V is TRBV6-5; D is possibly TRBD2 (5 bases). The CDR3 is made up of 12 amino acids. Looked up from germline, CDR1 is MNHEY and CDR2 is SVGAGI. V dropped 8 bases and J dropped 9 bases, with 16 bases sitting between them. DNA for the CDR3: TGTGCCAGCGGTACTAGTCTGAGAGCCCAGTACTTC. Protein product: CASGTSLRAQYF.

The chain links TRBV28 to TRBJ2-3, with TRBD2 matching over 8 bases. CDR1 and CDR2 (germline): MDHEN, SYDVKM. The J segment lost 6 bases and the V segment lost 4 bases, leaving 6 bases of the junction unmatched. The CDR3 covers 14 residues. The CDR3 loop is CASSSGGPWDTQYF. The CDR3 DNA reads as TGTGCCAGCAGTTCGGGGGGGCCGTGGGATACGCAGTATTTT.

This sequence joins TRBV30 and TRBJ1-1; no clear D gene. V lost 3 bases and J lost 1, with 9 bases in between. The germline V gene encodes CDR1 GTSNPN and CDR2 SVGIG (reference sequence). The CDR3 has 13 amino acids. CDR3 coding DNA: TGTGCCTGGAGCATGGAGGGGAACACTGAAGCTTTCTTT. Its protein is CAWSMEGNTEAFF.

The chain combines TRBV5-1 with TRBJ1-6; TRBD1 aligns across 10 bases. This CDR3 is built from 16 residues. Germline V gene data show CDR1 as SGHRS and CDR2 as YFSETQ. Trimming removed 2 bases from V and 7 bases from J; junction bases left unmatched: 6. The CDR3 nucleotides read TGCGCCAGCAGCTTTTCGACAGGGGGCATCAATTCACCCCTCCACTTT. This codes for CASSFSTGGINSPLHF.

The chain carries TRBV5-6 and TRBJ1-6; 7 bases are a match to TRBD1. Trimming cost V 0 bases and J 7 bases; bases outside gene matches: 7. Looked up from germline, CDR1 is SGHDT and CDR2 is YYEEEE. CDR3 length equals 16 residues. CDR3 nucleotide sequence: TGTGCCAGCAGCTTGGTCAGGGGGGCTATGAATTCACCCCTCCACTTT. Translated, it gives CASSLVRGAMNSPLHF. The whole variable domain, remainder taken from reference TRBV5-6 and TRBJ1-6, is DAGVTQSPTHLIKTRGQQVTLRCSPKSGHDTVSWYQQALGQGPQFIFQYYEEEERQRGNFPDRFSGHQFPNYSSELNVNALLLGDSALYLCASSLVRGAMNSPLHFGNGTRLTVT.

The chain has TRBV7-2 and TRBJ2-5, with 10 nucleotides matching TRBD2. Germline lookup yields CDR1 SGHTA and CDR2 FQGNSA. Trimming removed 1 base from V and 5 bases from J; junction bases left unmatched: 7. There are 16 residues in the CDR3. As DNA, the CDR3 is TGTGCCAGCAGCTTAGTGGCTAGCGGGGGTTGGGAGACCCAGTACTTC. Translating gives CASSLVASGGWETQYF.

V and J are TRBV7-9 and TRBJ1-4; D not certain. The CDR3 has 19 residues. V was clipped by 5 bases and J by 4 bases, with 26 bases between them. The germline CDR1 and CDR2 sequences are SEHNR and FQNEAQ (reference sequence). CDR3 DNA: TGTGCCAGCAGCCCAATACCCCAACGATGGCAGCTCTTTAATGAAAAACTGTTTTTT. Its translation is CASSPIPQRWQLFNEKLFF.

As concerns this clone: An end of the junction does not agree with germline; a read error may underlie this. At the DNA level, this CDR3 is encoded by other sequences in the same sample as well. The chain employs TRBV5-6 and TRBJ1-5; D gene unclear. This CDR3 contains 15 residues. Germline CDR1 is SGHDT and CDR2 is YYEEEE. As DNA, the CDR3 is TGTGCCAGCAGCAGAATGACGGATAGCAATCAGCCCCAACATTTT. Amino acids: CASSRMTDSNQPQHF.

CDR3 in amino acids: CAFGSTYEQYF. The CDR3 region has the DNA TGTGCCTTCGGGAGTACCTACGAGCAGTACTTC. The chain employs TRBV30 and TRBJ2-7, with TRBD2 as a possible D gene (6 bases). Germline V CDR1 and CDR2: GTSNPN, SVGIG (reference sequence). There are 11 residues in the CDR3. V was clipped by 7 bases and J by 2 bases, with 9 bases between them.

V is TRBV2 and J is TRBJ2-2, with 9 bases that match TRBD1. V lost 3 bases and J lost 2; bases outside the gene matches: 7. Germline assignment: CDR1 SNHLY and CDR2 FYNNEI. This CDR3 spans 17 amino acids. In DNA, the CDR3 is TGTGCCAGCAGTGATGCCGGGACAGGGCGTAACACCGGGGAGCTGTTTTTT. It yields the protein CASSDAGTGRNTGELFF.

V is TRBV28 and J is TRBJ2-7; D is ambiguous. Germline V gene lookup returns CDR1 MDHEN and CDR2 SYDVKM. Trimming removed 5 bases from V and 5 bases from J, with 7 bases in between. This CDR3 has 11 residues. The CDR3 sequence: CASSQQHEQYF. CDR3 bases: TGTGCCAGCAGTCAACAACACGAGCAGTACTTC.

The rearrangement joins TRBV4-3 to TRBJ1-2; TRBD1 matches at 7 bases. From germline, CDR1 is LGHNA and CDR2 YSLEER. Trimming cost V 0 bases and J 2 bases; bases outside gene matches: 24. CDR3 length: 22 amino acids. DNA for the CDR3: TGCGCCAGCAGCCAAGACTTTTGGGTCGCAACGGGACAGCCCCTGTGGAACTATGGCTACACCTTC. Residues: CASSQDFWVATGQPLWNYGYTF.

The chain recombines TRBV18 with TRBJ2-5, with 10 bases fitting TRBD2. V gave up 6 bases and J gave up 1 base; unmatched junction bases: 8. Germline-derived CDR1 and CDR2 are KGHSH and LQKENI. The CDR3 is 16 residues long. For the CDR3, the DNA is TGTGCCAGCTCCCCTTGGACTAGCGGCATCCAAGAGACCCAGTACTTC. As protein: CASSPWTSGIQETQYF.

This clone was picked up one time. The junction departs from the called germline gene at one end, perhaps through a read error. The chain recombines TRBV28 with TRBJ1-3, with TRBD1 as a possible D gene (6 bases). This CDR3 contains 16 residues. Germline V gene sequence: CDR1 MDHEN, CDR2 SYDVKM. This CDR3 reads CASILGGSGFGNTIYF. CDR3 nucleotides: TGTGCCAGCATTTTAGGGGGGAGTGGATTCGGAAACACCATATATTTT.

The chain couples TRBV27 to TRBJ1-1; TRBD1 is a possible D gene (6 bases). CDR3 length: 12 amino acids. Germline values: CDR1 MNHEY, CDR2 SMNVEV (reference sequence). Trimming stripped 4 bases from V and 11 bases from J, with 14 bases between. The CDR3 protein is CASSSPDRTAFF. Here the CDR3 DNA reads TGTGCCAGCAGTTCCCCGGACAGAACGGCTTTCTTT.

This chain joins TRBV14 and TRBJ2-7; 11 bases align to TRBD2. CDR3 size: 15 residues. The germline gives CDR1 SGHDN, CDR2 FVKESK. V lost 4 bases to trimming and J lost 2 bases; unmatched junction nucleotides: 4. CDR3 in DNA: TGTGCCAGCAGCCGCCTGACTAGCGGGACCTACGAGCAGTACTTC. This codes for CASSRLTSGTYEQYF.

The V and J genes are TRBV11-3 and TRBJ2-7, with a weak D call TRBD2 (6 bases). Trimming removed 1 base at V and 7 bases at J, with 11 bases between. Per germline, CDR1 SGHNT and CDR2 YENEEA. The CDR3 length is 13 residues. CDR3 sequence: CASSLGGDGEQYF. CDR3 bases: TGTGCCAGCAGCTTAGGGGGGGACGGGGAGCAGTACTTC.

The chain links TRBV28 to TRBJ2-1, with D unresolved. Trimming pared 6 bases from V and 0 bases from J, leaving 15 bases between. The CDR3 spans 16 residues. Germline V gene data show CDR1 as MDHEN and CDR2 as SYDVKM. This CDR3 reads CASSPYWVSSYNEQFF. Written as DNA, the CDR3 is TGTGCCAGCAGCCCTTACTGGGTGAGCTCCTACAATGAGCAGTTCTTC.

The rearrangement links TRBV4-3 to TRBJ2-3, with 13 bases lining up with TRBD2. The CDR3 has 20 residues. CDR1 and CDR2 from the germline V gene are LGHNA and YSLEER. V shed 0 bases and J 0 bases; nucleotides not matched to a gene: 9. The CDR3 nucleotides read TGCGCCAGCAGCCAAGATAGACTAGCGGGGGGACTATTAAGCACAGATACGCAGTATTTT. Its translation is CASSQDRLAGGLLSTDTQYF.

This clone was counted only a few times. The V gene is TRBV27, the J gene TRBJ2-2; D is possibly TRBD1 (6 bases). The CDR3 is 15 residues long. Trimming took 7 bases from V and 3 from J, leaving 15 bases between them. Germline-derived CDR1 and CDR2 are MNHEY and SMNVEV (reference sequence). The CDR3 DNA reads TGTGCCAGCACTACCGGACAGTTCTACACCGGGGAGCTGTTTTTT. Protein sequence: CASTTGQFYTGELFF.

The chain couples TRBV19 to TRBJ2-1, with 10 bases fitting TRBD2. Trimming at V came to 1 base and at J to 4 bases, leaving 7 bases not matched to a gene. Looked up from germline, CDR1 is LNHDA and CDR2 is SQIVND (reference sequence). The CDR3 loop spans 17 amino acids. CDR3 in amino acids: CASSIVGLAGAYNEQFF. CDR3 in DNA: TGTGCCAGTAGTATAGTCGGGCTAGCGGGGGCTTACAATGAGCAGTTCTTC.